These 9 T cell receptor beta chains were all obtained from the same sample, sequenced in a study of blood T cell repertoires in COVID-19. Repertoires were generated with immunoSEQ multiplex PCR, while TCRdb's copy carries only in-frame clones and drops some. The sample records some 210,000 clones, about four fifths being singletons. The sample comprised peripheral blood. The receptors originated from a man aged 50 to 60 with active or convalescent COVID-19.

The chain uses TRBV7-9 and TRBJ1-1; D is uncertain. The V end was cut by 5 bases, the J end by 1 base, with 14 bases between. The CDR3 has 15 amino acids. The germline V gene encodes CDR1 SEHNR and CDR2 FQNEAQ (reference sequence). The CDR3 bases are TGTGCCAGCAGCCAAGGAGACGGGTCGAACACTGAAGCTTTCTTT. This codes for CASSQGDGSNTEAFF. The variable domain in full, with the rest retrieved from reference TRBV7-9 and TRBJ1-1, is DTGVSQNPRHKITKRGQNVTFRCDPISEHNRLYWYRQTLGQGPEFLTYFQNEAQLEKSRLLSDRFSAERPKGSFSTLEIQRTEQGDSAMYLCASSQGDGSNTEAFFGQGTRLTVV.

V usage is TRBV9 and J usage is TRBJ1-4; tentatively, D is TRBD1 (5 bases). The CDR3 runs to 14 residues. V lost 4 bases, J lost 8 bases, and 15 bases lay in between. The germline gives CDR1 SGDLS, CDR2 YYNGEE. The CDR3 region is CASSPRPGNEKLFF. The CDR3, as DNA: TGTGCCAGCAGCCCCCGGCCAGGGAACGAAAAACTGTTTTTT.

V is TRBV3-1 (or the pseudogene TRBV3-2) and J is TRBJ2-7; D is undetermined. CDR1 LGHDT and CDR2 YNNKEL come from the germline V gene (reference sequence). The CDR3 has 14 residues. V was pared by 0 bases and J by 1 base, with 7 bases between. The CDR3, as DNA: TGTGCCAGCAGCCAAGAAGCCTTGTCCTACGAGCAGTACTTC. It yields the protein CASSQEALSYEQYF.

The V gene is TRBV11-2, the J gene TRBJ2-6; D possibly corresponds to TRBD2 (6 bases). Germline lookup yields CDR1 SGHAT and CDR2 FQNNGV. Trimming pared 3 bases from V and 0 bases from J, leaving 12 bases between. The CDR3 has 17 amino acids. The CDR3 sequence is CASSFGGSYSGANVLTF. DNA of the CDR3: TGTGCCAGCAGCTTTGGAGGGAGCTACTCTGGGGCCAACGTCCTGACTTTC.

The chain joins TRBV27 to TRBJ2-7; D is ambiguous. Deletions cut 4 bases from V and 2 bases from J, with 9 bases between. The CDR3 extends over 13 amino acids. CDR1 is MNHEY, CDR2 SMNVEV, per germline (reference sequence). CDR3 residues: CASSSSPTYEQYF. CDR3 nucleotide sequence: TGTGCCAGCAGTTCATCCCCTACCTACGAGCAGTACTTC.

This clone was observed a handful of times. The chain joins TRBV18 to TRBJ1-5; D perhaps matches TRBD1 (5 bases). Germline values: CDR1 KGHSH, CDR2 LQKENI. This CDR3 region has 15 residues. V was clipped by 2 bases and J by 8 bases, with 16 bases between them. Here the CDR3 DNA reads TGTGCCAGCTCACCAGCGGGGGGGTTTTACGAGCCCCAGCATTTT. Translated, it gives CASSPAGGFYEPQHF.

As concerns this clone: The junction differs from germline at one of its ends, possibly a read error. This rearrangement joins TRBV5-8 to TRBJ1-1; D not certain. CDR3 length: 10 amino acids. CDR1 is SGHTS and CDR2 is YDEGEE in the germline V gene. CDR3 nucleotides: TGTGCCCCCGAAATGGGCCTCGTAACCTTT. Amino acid sequence: CAPEMGLVTF.

The genes are TRBV30 and TRBJ1-2; a possible D gene is TRBD1 (6 bases). Trimming removed 0 bases from V and 9 bases from J, with 14 bases in between. This CDR3 spans 13 amino acids. The germline V gene encodes CDR1 GTSNPN and CDR2 SVGIG (reference sequence). The CDR3 nucleotides read TGTGCCTGGAGTGTAGTGGGGGGGCCCAGCTACACCTTC. Protein product: CAWSVVGGPSYTF.

J is TRBJ1-5 and V is TRBV30; 9 bases match TRBD1. Germline V gene data show CDR1 as GTSNPN and CDR2 as SVGIG (reference sequence). The CDR3 spans 14 residues. After removal of 5 bases from V and 4 bases from J, the junction contained 6 bases not matched to a gene. CDR3 in DNA: TGTGCCTGGGGACAGGGGATATCAAATCAGCCCCAGCATTTT. This gives the protein CAWGQGISNQPQHF.